Below, 18 T cell receptor beta chains from the same sample are listed, as sequenced in a study of T cells in Graves' hyperthyroidism and ophthalmopathy. There were TCR beta CDR3 regions amplified from RNA transcripts. A first-round RT-PCR of the TCR CDR3 used the HTBI primer set. One entry per CDR3 protein results from TCRdb running MiXCR on the multiplex PCR reads. The sample lists hundreds of thousands of distinct CDR3 sequences; about 43% were seen once. The specimen was peripheral blood or thyroid tissue (not recorded which). The receptors were gathered from a woman aged 18 to 35 with Graves' hyperthyroidism.

This chain joins TRBV20-1 and TRBJ2-7, with unresolved D. Trimming shortened V by 1 base and J by 2 bases, and 15 bases separated the two germline ends. CDR1 is DFQATT and CDR2 is SNEGSKA in the germline V gene (reference sequence). The CDR3 runs to 15 residues. The CDR3 bases are TGCAGTGCTAGAGGGTGGGCCGGGCAGACCTACGAGCAGTACTTC. Its translation: CSARGWAGQTYEQYF.

This clonotype has a count of ten or more. The rearrangement uses TRBV15 and TRBJ1-5; D not certain. Germline V CDR1 and CDR2: LNHNV, YYDKDF (reference sequence). This CDR3 spans 12 amino acids. Trimming shortened V by 1 base and J by 3 bases, and 1 base separated the two germline ends. CDR3 DNA sequence: TGTGCCACCAGCAGAGTCAATCAGCCCCAGCATTTT. Its translation is CATSRVNQPQHF.

The V and J genes are TRBV2 and TRBJ2-5; D unclear. The assigned J gene may be wrong: the sequence end matches TRBJ2-1 better. The CDR3 runs 11 residues. Germline-derived CDR1 and CDR2 are SNHLY and FYNNEI. As DNA, the CDR3 is TGTGCCAGCAGTTGGACGGCTGAGCAGTTCTTC. Amino acid sequence: CASSWTAEQFF.

This clonotype was seen a handful of times. A read error may account for a junction end that differs from germline. The gene calls are TRBV5-1 and TRBJ1-2; a weak D match, TRBD1 (5 bases). CDR1 SGHRS and CDR2 YFSETQ come from the germline V gene. There are 15 residues in the CDR3. The CDR3 loop is CASSLEQAANYGYTF. In nucleotides, the CDR3 is TGTGCCAGCAGCTTGGAACAGGCAGCTAACTATGGCTACACCTTC.

J is TRBJ2-2 and V is TRBV2; D perhaps matches TRBD1 (5 bases). In germline, CDR1 is SNHLY, CDR2 FYNNEI. Trimming stripped 5 bases from V and 3 bases from J, with 10 bases between. This CDR3 has 14 residues. CDR3 region: CASSFVGHTGELFF. The CDR3 DNA sequence: TGTGCCAGCAGTTTTGTGGGGCACACCGGGGAGCTGTTTTTT.

This clonotype was seen many times. V usage is TRBV7-8 and J usage is TRBJ2-5; D is unresolved. The CDR3 extends over 13 amino acids. V shed 5 bases and J shed 2 bases, with 9 bases lying between them. Germline CDR1 is SGHVS and CDR2 is FQNEAQ. Here the CDR3 DNA reads TGTGCCAGCAGCCCATTGGGGCAAGAGACCCAGTACTTC. Protein product: CASSPLGQETQYF. Looking up the rest from reference TRBV7-8 and TRBJ2-5 gives the full variable domain: GAGVSQSPRYKVAKRGQDVALRCDPISGHVSLFWYQQALGQGPEFLTYFQNEAQLDKSGLPSDRFFAERPEGSVSTLKIQRTQQEDSAVYLCASSPLGQETQYFGPGTRLLVL.

This clonotype was recorded once. The chain links TRBV2 to TRBJ1-5; D gene ambiguous. Germline V lookup: CDR1 SNHLY, CDR2 FYNNEI. V shed 6 bases and J shed 0 bases, with 21 bases lying between them. This CDR3 comprises 18 residues. The CDR3 sequence is CASSLLNDGGVSNQPQHF. The CDR3 nucleotides read TGTGCCAGCAGCCTACTGAATGACGGCGGGGTTAGCAATCAGCCCCAGCATTTT.

The chain combines TRBV2 with TRBJ1-4; D possibly corresponds to TRBD1 (5 bases). V lost 3 bases and J lost 11, with 19 bases in between. CDR3 length: 15 residues. Germline CDR1 reads SNHLY; CDR2 reads FYNNEI. CDR3 sequence: CASSDTGDPAYKLFF. The CDR3 DNA is TGTGCCAGCAGTGATACTGGGGACCCGGCATACAAACTGTTTTTT.

This chain uses TRBV7-9 with TRBJ2-7; no firm D call. Germline V gene data show CDR1 as SEHNR and CDR2 as FQNEAQ (reference sequence). This CDR3 contains 13 residues. Trimming left V 5 bases short and J 3 bases short, with 11 bases between. CDR3 sequence: CASSPGLHYEQYF. In DNA, the CDR3 is TGTGCCAGCAGCCCCGGGCTGCACTACGAGCAGTACTTC.

The V and J genes are TRBV13 and TRBJ2-7; no definite D call. V shed 4 bases and J shed 2 bases, with 12 bases lying between them. The CDR3 is made up of 14 amino acids. Germline CDR1 PRHDT, CDR2 FYEKMQ (reference sequence). CDR3: CASSSSQRTYEQYF. CDR3 in DNA: TGTGCCAGCAGCTCCTCGCAGAGGACCTACGAGCAGTACTTC.

The sample holds a few counts of this clonotype. The chain recombines TRBV24-1 with TRBJ2-2; D not resolved. This CDR3 is built from 15 residues. Per germline, CDR1 KGHDR and CDR2 SFDVKD. V shed 3 bases and J shed 1 base, with 8 bases lying between them. CDR3 sequence reads: CATSDVRLNTGELFF. The CDR3 DNA is TGTGCCACCAGTGATGTTAGACTGAACACCGGGGAGCTGTTTTTT.

V gene TRBV7-8 combines with J gene TRBJ2-2; the match to TRBD1 covers 7 bases. Unmatched junction bases numbered 19, after V lost 5 bases and J lost 7 bases. The CDR3 runs to 18 residues. Germline V CDR1 and CDR2: SGHVS, FQNEAQ. CDR3 DNA sequence: TGTGCCAGCAGCCGACCCGGGACAGCACTCGAACGGGTCGGGGAGCTGTTTTTT. Its translation is CASSRPGTALERVGELFF.

In regard to this clonotype: One base away lies a much larger clone, so this may be a sequencing read error. This rearrangement joins TRBV29-1 to TRBJ1-1; D not certain. The V gene's germline CDR1 is SQVTM and CDR2 ANQGSEA. The CDR3 is made up of 12 amino acids. Trimming shortened V by 7 bases and J by 0 bases, and 9 bases separated the two germline ends. CDR3 region: CSATPMNTEAFF. CDR3 nucleotides: TGCAGCGCAACACCCATGAACACTGAAGCTTTCTTT.

This rearrangement joins TRBV6-1 to TRBJ1-3; D perhaps matches TRBD1 (5 bases). In germline, CDR1 is MNHNS, CDR2 SASEGT. The CDR3 contains 14 residues. Trimming took off 9 bases at V and 2 bases at J, with 14 bases between the two ends. CDR3 sequence: CASTRGRAGNTIYF. The DNA for the CDR3 is TGTGCCAGTACCCGGGGACGAGCTGGAAACACCATATATTTT.

This clonotype has only one observation. Just one base apart from a much larger clone, this may be a read error. The CDR3 end shows no conserved phenylalanine or tryptophan, and so a read error is likely. The rearrangement links TRBV7-2 to TRBJ2-5, with a possible D match to TRBD2 (5 bases). The CDR3 length is 13 residues. Trimming pared 5 bases from V and 3 bases from J, leaving 10 bases between. In germline, CDR1 is SGHTA, CDR2 FQGNSA. The CDR3 loop is CASSPPSKETQYL. The CDR3 DNA follows: TGTGCCAGCAGCCCGCCTAGCAAAGAGACCCAGTACCTC.

The J gene is TRBJ1-5, the V gene TRBV7-9; the D is unclear. This CDR3 is built from 13 residues. Germline-derived CDR1 and CDR2 are SEHNR and FQNEAQ (reference sequence). Trimming shortened V by 5 bases and J by 6 bases, and 11 bases separated the two germline ends. The CDR3 nucleotides are TGTGCCAGCAGCCCCCCGGGAAGTCAGCCCCAGCATTTT. Translation: CASSPPGSQPQHF. Variable domain in full (rest from reference TRBV7-9 and TRBJ1-5): DTGVSQNPRHKITKRGQNVTFRCDPISEHNRLYWYRQTLGQGPEFLTYFQNEAQLEKSRLLSDRFSAERPKGSFSTLEIQRTEQGDSAMYLCASSPPGSQPQHFGDGTRLSIL.

The chain has TRBV5-4 and TRBJ1-1, with D tentatively TRBD1 (5 bases). The V and J ends lost 0 bases and 11 bases respectively, with 11 bases between them. CDR1 SGHNT and CDR2 YYREEE come from the germline V gene (reference sequence). The CDR3 contains 12 residues. The CDR3 here is CASSLVTGTAFF. The DNA for the CDR3 is TGTGCCAGCAGCTTGGTGACGGGGACGGCTTTCTTT.

This clonotype was found a few times. This chain uses TRBV2 with TRBJ2-2; tentatively, D is TRBD1 (5 bases). V lost 5 bases to trimming and J lost 4 bases, with 11 bases between them. Germline assignment: CDR1 SNHLY and CDR2 FYNNEI. CDR3 length: 14 residues. CDR3 sequence reads: CASSPDSATGELFF. CDR3 DNA: TGTGCCAGCAGTCCCGACAGTGCCACCGGGGAGCTGTTTTTT.